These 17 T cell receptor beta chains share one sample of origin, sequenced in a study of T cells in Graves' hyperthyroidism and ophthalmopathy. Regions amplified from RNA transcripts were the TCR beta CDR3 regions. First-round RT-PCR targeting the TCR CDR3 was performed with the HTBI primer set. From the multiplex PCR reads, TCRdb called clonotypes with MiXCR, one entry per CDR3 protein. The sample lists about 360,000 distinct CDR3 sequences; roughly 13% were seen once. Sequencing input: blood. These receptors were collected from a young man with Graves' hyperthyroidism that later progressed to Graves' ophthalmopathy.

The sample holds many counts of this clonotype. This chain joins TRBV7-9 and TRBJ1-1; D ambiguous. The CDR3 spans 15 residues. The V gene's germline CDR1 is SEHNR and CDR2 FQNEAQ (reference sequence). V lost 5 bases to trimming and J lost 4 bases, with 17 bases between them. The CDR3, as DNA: TGTGCCAGCAGCCCTCTTCCAGCATCTTCCACTGAAGCTTTCTTT. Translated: CASSPLPASSTEAFF.

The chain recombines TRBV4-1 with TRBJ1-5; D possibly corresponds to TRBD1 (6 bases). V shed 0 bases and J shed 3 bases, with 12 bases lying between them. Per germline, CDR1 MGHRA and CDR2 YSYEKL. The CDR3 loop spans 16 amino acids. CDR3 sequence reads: CASSQDVSGVNQPQHF. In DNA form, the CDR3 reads TGCGCCAGCAGCCAAGATGTGTCAGGGGTCAATCAGCCCCAGCATTTT.

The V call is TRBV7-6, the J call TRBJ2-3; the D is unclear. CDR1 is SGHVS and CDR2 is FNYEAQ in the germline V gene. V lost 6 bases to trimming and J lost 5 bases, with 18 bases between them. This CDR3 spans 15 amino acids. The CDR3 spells CASSPRLTGLDTQYF. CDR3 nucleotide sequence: TGTGCCAGCAGTCCGCGATTGACTGGGCTAGATACGCAGTATTTT.

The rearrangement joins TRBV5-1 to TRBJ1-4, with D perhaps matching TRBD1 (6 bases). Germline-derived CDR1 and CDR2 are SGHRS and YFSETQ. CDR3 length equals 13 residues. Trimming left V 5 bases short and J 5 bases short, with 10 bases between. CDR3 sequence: CASSWGTNEKLFF. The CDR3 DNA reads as TGCGCCAGCAGTTGGGGGACAAATGAAAAACTGTTTTTT. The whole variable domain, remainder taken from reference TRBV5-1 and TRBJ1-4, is KAGVTQTPRYLIKTRGQQVTLSCSPISGHRSVSWYQQTPGQGLQFLFEYFSETQRNKGNFPGRFSGRQFSNSRSEMNVSTLELGDSALYLCASSWGTNEKLFFGSGTQLSVL.

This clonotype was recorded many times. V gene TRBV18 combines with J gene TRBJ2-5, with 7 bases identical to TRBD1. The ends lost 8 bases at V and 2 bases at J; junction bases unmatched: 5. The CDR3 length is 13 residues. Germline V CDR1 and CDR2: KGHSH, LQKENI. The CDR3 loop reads CASSPGQQETQYF. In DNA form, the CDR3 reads TGTGCCAGCAGCCCGGGACAGCAAGAGACCCAGTACTTC.

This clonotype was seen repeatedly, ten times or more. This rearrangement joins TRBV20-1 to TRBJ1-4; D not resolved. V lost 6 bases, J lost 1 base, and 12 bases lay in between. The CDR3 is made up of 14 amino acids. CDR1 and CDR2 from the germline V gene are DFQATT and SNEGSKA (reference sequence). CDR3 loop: CSAVLHRTNEKLFF. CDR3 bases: TGCAGTGCCGTCCTACACCGAACTAATGAAAAACTGTTTTTT.

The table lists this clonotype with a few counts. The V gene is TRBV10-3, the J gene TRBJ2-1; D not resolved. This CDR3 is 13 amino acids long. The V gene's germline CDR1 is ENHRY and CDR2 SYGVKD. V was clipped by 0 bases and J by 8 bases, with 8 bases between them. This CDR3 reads CAISESSGYEQFF. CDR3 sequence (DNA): TGTGCCATCAGTGAGTCGTCAGGCTATGAGCAGTTCTTC.

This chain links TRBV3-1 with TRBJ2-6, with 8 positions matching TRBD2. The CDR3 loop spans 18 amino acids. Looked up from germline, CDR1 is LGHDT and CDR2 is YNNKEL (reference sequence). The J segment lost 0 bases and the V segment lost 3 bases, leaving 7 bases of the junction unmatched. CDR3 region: CASSQDPSGSSGANVLTF. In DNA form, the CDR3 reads TGTGCCAGCAGCCAGGATCCCAGCGGGAGCTCTGGGGCCAACGTCCTGACTTTC.

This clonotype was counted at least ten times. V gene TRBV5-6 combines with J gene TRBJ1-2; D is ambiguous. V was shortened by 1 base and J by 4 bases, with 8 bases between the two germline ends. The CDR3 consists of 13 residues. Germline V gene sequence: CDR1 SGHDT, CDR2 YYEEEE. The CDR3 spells CASSLQKAYGYTF. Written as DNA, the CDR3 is TGTGCCAGCAGCTTGCAGAAAGCCTATGGCTACACCTTC. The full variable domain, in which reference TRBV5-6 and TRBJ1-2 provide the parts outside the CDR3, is DAGVTQSPTHLIKTRGQQVTLRCSPKSGHDTVSWYQQALGQGPQFIFQYYEEEERQRGNFPDRFSGHQFPNYSSELNVNALLLGDSALYLCASSLQKAYGYTFGSGTRLTVV.

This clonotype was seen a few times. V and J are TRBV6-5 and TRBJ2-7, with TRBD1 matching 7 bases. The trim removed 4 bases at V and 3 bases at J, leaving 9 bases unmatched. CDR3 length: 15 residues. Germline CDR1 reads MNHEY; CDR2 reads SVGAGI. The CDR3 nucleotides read TGTGCCAGCAGTTCGCCGGGACAGTCCATCTACGAGCAGTACTTC. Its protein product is CASSSPGQSIYEQYF.

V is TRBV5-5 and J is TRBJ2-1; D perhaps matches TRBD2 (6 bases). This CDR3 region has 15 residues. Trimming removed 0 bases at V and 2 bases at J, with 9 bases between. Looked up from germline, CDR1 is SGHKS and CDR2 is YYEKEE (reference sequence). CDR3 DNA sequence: TGTGCCAGCAGCTTGGTTGGGACTGCCTACAATGAGCAGTTCTTC. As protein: CASSLVGTAYNEQFF. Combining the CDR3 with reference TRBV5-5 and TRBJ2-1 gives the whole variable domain DAGVTQSPTHLIKTRGQQVTLRCSPISGHKSVSWYQQVLGQGPQFIFQYYEKEERGRGNFPDRFSARQFPNYSSELNVNALLLGDSALYLCASSLVGTAYNEQFFGPGTRLTVL.

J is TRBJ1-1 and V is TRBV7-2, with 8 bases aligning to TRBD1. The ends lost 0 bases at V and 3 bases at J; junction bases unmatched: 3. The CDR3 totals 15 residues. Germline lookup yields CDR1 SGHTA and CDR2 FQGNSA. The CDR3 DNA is TGTGCCAGCAGCTTAGCTCAGGGGGCGGACACTGAAGCTTTCTTT. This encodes CASSLAQGADTEAFF.

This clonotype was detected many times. This chain's CDR3 is CASSLGQGNNQPQHF. The CDR3 DNA is TGCGCCAGCAGCTTGGGGCAGGGGAACAATCAGCCCCAGCATTTT. J is TRBJ1-5 and V is TRBV5-1; maybe TRBD1 (6 bases). Between the trimmed V and J ends, which lost 0 bases and 3 bases, there was a span of 10 bases. This CDR3 is 15 amino acids long. Per germline, CDR1 SGHRS and CDR2 YFSETQ.

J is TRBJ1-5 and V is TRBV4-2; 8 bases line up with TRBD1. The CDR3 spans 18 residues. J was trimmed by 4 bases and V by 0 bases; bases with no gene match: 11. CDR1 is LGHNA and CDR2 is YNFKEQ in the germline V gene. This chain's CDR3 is CASSQERQGAFGNQPQHF. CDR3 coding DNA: TGTGCCAGCAGCCAAGAACGGCAGGGGGCTTTCGGTAATCAGCCCCAGCATTTT.

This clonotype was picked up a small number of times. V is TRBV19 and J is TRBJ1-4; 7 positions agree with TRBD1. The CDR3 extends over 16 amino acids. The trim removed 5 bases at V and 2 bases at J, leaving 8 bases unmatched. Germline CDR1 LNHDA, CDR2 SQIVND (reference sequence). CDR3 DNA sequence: TGTGCCAGTAGTCAACGACAGGGCATTACTAATGAAAAACTGTTTTTT. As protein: CASSQRQGITNEKLFF.

CDR3 in DNA: TGTGCCAGCTCACCACCGCCTGGGACTAATGAAAAACTGTTTTTT. This gives the protein CASSPPPGTNEKLFF. The chain couples TRBV18 to TRBJ1-4; no reliable D call. Trimming took 0 bases from V and 2 from J, leaving 7 bases between them. The CDR3 has 15 residues. CDR1 and CDR2 from the germline V gene are KGHSH and LQKENI.

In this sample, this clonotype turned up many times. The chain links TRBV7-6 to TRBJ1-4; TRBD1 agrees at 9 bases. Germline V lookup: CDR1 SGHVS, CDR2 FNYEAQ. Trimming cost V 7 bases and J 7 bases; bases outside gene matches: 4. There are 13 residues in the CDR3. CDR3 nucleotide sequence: TGTGCCAGCACCCGGGGACAGGGTGAAAAACTGTTTTTT. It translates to CASTRGQGEKLFF.